These T cell receptor beta chains were read from a single sample in a study of blood T cells in healthy people across ages. TCRdb re-called the 5' RACE reads through MiXCR, storing one row per CDR3 protein. Of fewer than 2,000,000 distinct CDR3 sequences in the sample, around 40% were seen once. Sequenced input: blood. The receptors were gathered from a human donor in good health. The CDR3 runs from the conserved cysteine through the conserved F or W. The D gene is left open where the match is weak. A clone size is listed for some rows: how often the clone was seen (once, few, many), or a class if it is expanded.

J | size | V | D | DNA | CDR3
TRBJ2-3 | many | TRBV20-1 | TRBD2 | TGCAGTGCTAGACGGTTGGTAGCGGGGATGGATACGCAGTATTTT | CSARRLVAGMDTQYF
TRBJ2-2 | NA | TRBV4-3 | NA | TGCGCCAGCAGCCAACCAACAGCCGGGGAGCTGTTTTTT | CASSQPTAGELFF
TRBJ2-3 | once | TRBV20-1 | NA | TGCAGTGCTACGGACAGACAGTTGGCAGATACGCAGTATTTT | CSATDRQLADTQYF
TRBJ2-2 | NA | TRBV7-8 | NA | TGTGCCAGCAACCCACCATGGGGTGGACTTTACACCGGGGAGCTGTTTTTT | CASNPPWGGLYTGELFF
TRBJ2-2 | few | TRBV5-1 | NA | TGCGCCAGCAGCTTGGATGGGGACCGATCCGGGGAGCTGTTTTTT | CASSLDGDRSGELFF
TRBJ2-1 | NA | TRBV12-5 | TRBD2 | TGTGCTAGTGGTTTGTCGGAAGAGCGGGGGGGATCCTACAATGAGCAGTTCTTC | CASGLSEERGGSYNEQFF
TRBJ1-5 | once | TRBV2 | NA | TGTGCCAGCAGTGAGGCGGGGGCGGCTCAGCCCCAGCATTTT | CASSEAGAAQPQHF
TRBJ1-2 | NA | TRBV5-6 | TRBD1 | TGTGCCAGCAGCTTAGGGACAGGGATGAATGGCTACACCTTC | CASSLGTGMNGYTF
TRBJ2-2 | NA | TRBV7-3 | TRBD1 | TGTGCCAGCAACGACAGGGGGGGAACCGGGGAGCTGTTTTTT | CASNDRGGTGELFF
TRBJ1-4 | many | TRBV7-8 | NA | TGTGCCAGCAGCGACGGACAGACTAATGAAAAACTGTTTTTT | CASSDGQTNEKLFF
TRBJ1-6 | NA | TRBV4-3 | TRBD1 | TGCGCCAGCAGCCGAACGGACAGGGGCTATAATTCACCCCTCCACTTT | CASSRTDRGYNSPLHF
TRBJ2-7 | NA | TRBV6-2/TRBV6-3 | NA | TGTGCCAGCAGTTACTCAAGGGACTGGATCTCCTACGAGCAGTACTTC | CASSYSRDWISYEQYF
TRBJ2-3 | NA | TRBV4-1 | TRBD2 | TGCGCCAGCAGCCAGCTAGCGGGCCAGAGGAATACGCAGTATTTT | CASSQLAGQRNTQYF
TRBJ2-4 | NA | TRBV4-3 | TRBD2 | TGCGCCAGCAGCCGACATCTCGGGGACTCTAGCGGGGAAAACATTCAGTACTTC | CASSRHLGDSSGENIQYF
TRBJ2-5 | NA | TRBV15 | NA | TGTGCCACCAGCAGAGATAGGGCTACCAGAGAGACCCAGTACTTC | CATSRDRATRETQYF
TRBJ2-1 | NA | TRBV29-1 | TRBD2 | TGCAGCGTTGAAGAGCGGGGGGGCCTTGAGCAGTTCTTC | CSVEERGGLEQFF
TRBJ2-1 | once | TRBV7-8 | NA | TGTGCCAGCAGCCCCGGCTACTATGGTGGCCTCCAGGGCGAGCAGTGCTTC | CASSPGYYGGLQGEQCF
TRBJ2-1 | few | TRBV30 | NA | TGTGCCTGGAGTGTACTGGCCTCTGGGGGTGAGCAGTTCTTC | CAWSVLASGGEQFF
TRBJ2-7 | NA | TRBV7-2 | NA | TGTGCCAGCAGCTTTACAGGGTACGTTTTATACGAGCAGTACTTC | CASSFTGYVLYEQYF
TRBJ2-7 | NA | TRBV7-2 | NA | TGTGCCAGCAGCTTGGGGGGACACAGCGAGCAGTACTTC | CASSLGGHSEQYF
TRBJ2-1 | once | TRBV28 | TRBD2 | TGTGCCAGCAGCCTACTGTTGCGGGGGGGCCGGGTCTACAATGAGCAGTTCTTC | CASSLLLRGGRVYNEQFF
TRBJ2-3 | NA | TRBV12-3/TRBV12-4 | NA | TGTGCCAGCAGTTCTCCGACCCCAGATACGCAGTATTTT | CASSSPTPDTQYF
TRBJ1-4 | few | TRBV7-9 | NA | TGTGCCAGCAGCTCGCAACGGGGTTCGGGAGAAAAACTGTTTTTT | CASSSQRGSGEKLFF
TRBJ2-1 | few | TRBV9 | NA | TGTGCCAGCAGCGTCCCTTCTGCCAATGAGCAGTTCTTC | CASSVPSANEQFF
TRBJ1-4 | once | TRBV12-3/TRBV12-4 | NA | TGTGCCAGCAGTTGTACAGAATTTAATGAAAAACTGTTTTTT | CASSCTEFNEKLFF
TRBJ2-1 | NA | TRBV20-1 | NA | TGCAGTGCTAGACCCCCTAGATCGCTCTACAATGAGCAGTTCTTC | CSARPPRSLYNEQFF
TRBJ2-7 | NA | TRBV20-1 | TRBD2 | TGCAGTGCCGCGACTAGCGAATTGTCCTACGAGCAGTACTTC | CSAATSELSYEQYF
TRBJ1-5 | few | TRBV7-8 | NA | TGTGCCAGCAGCTTAGCAGGGGAGCATCAGCCCCAGCATTTT | CASSLAGEHQPQHF
TRBJ1-5 | NA | TRBV11-1 | NA | TGTGCCAGCAGCGACGACAGACATCAGCCCCAGCATTTT | CASSDDRHQPQHF
TRBJ2-1 | few | TRBV6-5 | NA | TGTGCCAGCAGTTGGTACCACCGGGGTGAGCAGTTCTTC | CASSWYHRGEQFF
TRBJ1-5 | few | TRBV10-3 | TRBD1 | TGTGCCATCAGTGAGGCAGGGGGCCCTCAGCCCCAGCATTTT | CAISEAGGPQPQHF
TRBJ2-1 | NA | TRBV14 | NA | TGTGCCAGCAGCCAAGATCAGGGGATCACGTGGGATGAGCAGTTCTTC | CASSQDQGITWDEQFF
TRBJ2-6 | NA | TRBV24-1 | NA | TGTGCCACCAGTGACACAAACAGGGCGGCGGGGGCCAACGTCCTGACTTTC | CATSDTNRAAGANVLTF
TRBJ2-1 | NA | TRBV12-3/TRBV12-4 | NA | TGTGCCAGCAGTCTCCCTTGGGGAAATGAGCAGTTCTTC | CASSLPWGNEQFF
TRBJ2-1 | few | TRBV4-3 | TRBD2 | TGCGCCAGCAGCCAAGACCCCCTAGCGGGGGGACCTAATGAGCAGTTCTTC | CASSQDPLAGGPNEQFF
TRBJ2-1 | once | TRBV9 | NA | TGTGCCAGCAGCGTTTCCCCCCGGAGCTCCTACAATGAGCAGTTCTTC | CASSVSPRSSYNEQFF
TRBJ2-7 | few | TRBV9 | TRBD2 | TGTGCCAGCAGCGCTAGCGGGGGGGCCCACGAGCAGTACTTC | CASSASGGAHEQYF
TRBJ2-7 | NA | TRBV29-1 | TRBD2 | TGCAGCGTTCAGCCTAGCGGGGGTTACGAGCAGTACTTC | CSVQPSGGYEQYF
TRBJ1-3 | NA | TRBV6-1 | TRBD1 | TGTGCCAGCAGTGAAGCGGGACAGGGTTCGAAGGACGGAAACACCATATATTTT | CASSEAGQGSKDGNTIYF
TRBJ1-2 | NA | TRBV5-1 | NA | TGCGCCAGCAGCCCGAACTCCCAAGCTAACTATGGCTACACCTTC | CASSPNSQANYGYTF
TRBJ2-1 | NA | TRBV7-9 | NA | TGTGCCAGCAGCTCCTCCGAGACGGGGAGCTCCTACAATGAGCAGTTCTTC | CASSSSETGSSYNEQFF
TRBJ2-6 | few | TRBV12-5 | NA | TGTGCTAGTGTAAACTCTGGGGCCAACGTCCTGACTTTC | CASVNSGANVLTF
TRBJ2-5 | NA | TRBV20-1 | NA | TGCAGTGCTCCGGGACTCGGTAAAGAGACCCAGTACTTC | CSAPGLGKETQYF
TRBJ1-4 | NA | TRBV5-1 | TRBD1 | TGCGCCAGCAGCTTGGGAGGGACAGACGATGAAAAACTGTTTTTT | CASSLGGTDDEKLFF
TRBJ1-1 | NA | TRBV4-2 | TRBD1 | TGTGCCAGCAGCCAAGCCGACAGGGGGCTTGAAGCTTTCTTT | CASSQADRGLEAFF
TRBJ1-5 | NA | TRBV6-2/TRBV6-3 | NA | TGTGCCAGCACCCCTACAGGGATCGGTCAGCCCCAGCATTTT | CASTPTGIGQPQHF
TRBJ2-7 | many | TRBV4-3 | NA | TGCGCCAGCAGCCAAGATAGAGAGGGCGAGCAGTACTTC | CASSQDREGEQYF
TRBJ2-2 | NA | TRBV5-1 | TRBD2 | TGCGCCAGCAGTTGGACTAGCGGCACTTATACGAACACCGGGGAGCTGTTTTTT | CASSWTSGTYTNTGELFF
TRBJ2-1 | NA | TRBV7-6 | TRBD2 | TGTGCCAGCTCGGGGGGGCCTTATATTAACAATGAGCAGTTCTTC | CASSGGPYINNEQFF
TRBJ1-2 | NA | TRBV25-1 | NA | TGTGCCAGCAGTGAAGGGACGGATCACTATGGCTACACCTTC | CASSEGTDHYGYTF
TRBJ1-2 | NA | TRBV5-1 | TRBD1 | TGCGCCAGCAGCCCACAGGACAGGATCTATGGCTACACCTTC | CASSPQDRIYGYTF